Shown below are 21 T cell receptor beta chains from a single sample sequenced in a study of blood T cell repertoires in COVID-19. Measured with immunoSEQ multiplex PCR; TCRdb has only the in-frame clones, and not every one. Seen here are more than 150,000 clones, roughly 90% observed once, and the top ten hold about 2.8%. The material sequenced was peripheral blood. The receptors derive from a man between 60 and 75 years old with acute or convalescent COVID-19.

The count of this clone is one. CDR3: CASSPQGSTQPQHF. DNA for the CDR3: TGTGCCAGCAGCCCCCAGGGGTCCACTCAGCCCCAGCATTTT. The chain has TRBV7-8 and TRBJ1-5, with a weak D call TRBD1 (6 bases). The CDR3 is 14 residues long. Germline loops: CDR1 SGHVS, CDR2 FQNEAQ. Between the trimmed V and J ends, which lost 5 bases and 6 bases, there was a span of 14 bases.

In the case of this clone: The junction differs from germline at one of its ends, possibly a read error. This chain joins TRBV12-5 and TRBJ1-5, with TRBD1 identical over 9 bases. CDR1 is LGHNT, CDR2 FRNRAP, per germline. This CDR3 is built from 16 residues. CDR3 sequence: CASGLTGGGRNQPQRF. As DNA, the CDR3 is TGTGCTAGTGGTTTAACAGGGGGCGGAAGGAATCAGCCCCAGCGTTTT. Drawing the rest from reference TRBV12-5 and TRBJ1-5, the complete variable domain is DARVTQTPRHKVTEMGQEVTMRCQPILGHNTVFWYRQTMMQGLELLAYFRNRAPLDDSGMPKDRFSAEMPDATLATLKIQPSEPRDSAVYFCASGLTGGGRNQPQRFGDGTRLSIL.

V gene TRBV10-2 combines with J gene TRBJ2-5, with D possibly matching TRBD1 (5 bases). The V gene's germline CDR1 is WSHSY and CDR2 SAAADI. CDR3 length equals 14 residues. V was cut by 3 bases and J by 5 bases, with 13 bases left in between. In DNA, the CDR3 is TGCGCCAGCAGTGATCTATCACCAGGGGAGACCCAGTACTTC. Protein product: CASSDLSPGETQYF.

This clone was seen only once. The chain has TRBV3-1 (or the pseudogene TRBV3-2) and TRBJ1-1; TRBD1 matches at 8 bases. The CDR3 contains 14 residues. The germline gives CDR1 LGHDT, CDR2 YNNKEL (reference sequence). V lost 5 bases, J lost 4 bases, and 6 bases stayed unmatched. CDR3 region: CASSDPGGRTEAFF. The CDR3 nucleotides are TGTGCCAGCAGCGACCCAGGGGGCCGCACTGAAGCTTTCTTT.

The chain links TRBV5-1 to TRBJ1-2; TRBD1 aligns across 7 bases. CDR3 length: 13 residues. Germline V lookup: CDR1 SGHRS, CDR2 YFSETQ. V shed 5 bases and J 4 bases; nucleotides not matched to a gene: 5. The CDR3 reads CASSSGQSYGYTF. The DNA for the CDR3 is TGCGCCAGCAGTTCGGGACAGAGCTATGGCTACACCTTC.

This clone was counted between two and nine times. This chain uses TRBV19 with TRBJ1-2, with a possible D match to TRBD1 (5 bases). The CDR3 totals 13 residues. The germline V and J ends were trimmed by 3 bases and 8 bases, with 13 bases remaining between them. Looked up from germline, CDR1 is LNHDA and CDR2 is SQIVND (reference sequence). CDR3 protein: CASSISGKYGYTF. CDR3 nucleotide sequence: TGTGCCAGTAGTATTTCAGGGAAGTACGGCTACACCTTC. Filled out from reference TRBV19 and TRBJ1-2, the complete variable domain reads DGGITQSPKYLFRKEGQNVTLSCEQNLNHDAMYWYRQDPGQGLRLIYYSQIVNDFQKGDIAEGYSVSREKKESFPLTVTSAQKNPTAFYLCASSISGKYGYTFGSGTRLTVV.

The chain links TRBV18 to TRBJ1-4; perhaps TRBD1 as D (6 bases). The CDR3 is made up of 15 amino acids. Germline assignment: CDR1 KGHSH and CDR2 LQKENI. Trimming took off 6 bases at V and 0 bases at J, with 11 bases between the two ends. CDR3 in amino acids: CASSPDRTTNEKLFF. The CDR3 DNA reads TGTGCCAGCTCCCCCGACAGGACAACTAATGAAAAACTGTTTTTT.

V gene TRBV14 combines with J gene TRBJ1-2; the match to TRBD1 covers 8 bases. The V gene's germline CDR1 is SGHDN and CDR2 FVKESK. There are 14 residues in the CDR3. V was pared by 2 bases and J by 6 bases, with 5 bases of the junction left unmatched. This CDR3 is CASSQQPTGDGYTF. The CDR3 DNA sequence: TGTGCCAGCAGCCAACAACCGACAGGGGATGGCTACACCTTC. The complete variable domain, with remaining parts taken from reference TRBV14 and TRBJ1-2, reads EAGVTQFPSHSVIEKGQTVTLRCDPISGHDNLYWYRRVMGKEIKFLLHFVKESKQDESGMPNNRFLAERTGGTYSTLKVQPAELEDSGVYFCASSQQPTGDGYTFGSGTRLTVV.

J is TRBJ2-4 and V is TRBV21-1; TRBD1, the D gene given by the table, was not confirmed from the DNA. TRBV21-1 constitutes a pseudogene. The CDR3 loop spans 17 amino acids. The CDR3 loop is CASSKARGLLTKNIQYF. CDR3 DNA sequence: TGTGCCAGCAGCAAAGCAAGGGGATTACTTACCAAAAACATTCAGTACTTC.

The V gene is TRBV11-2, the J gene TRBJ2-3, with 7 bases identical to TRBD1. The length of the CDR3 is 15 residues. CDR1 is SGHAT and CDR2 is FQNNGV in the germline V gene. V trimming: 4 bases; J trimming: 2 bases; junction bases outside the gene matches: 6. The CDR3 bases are TGTGCCAGCAGCTCCCGGGACAGCCCCACAGATACGCAGTATTTT. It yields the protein CASSSRDSPTDTQYF.

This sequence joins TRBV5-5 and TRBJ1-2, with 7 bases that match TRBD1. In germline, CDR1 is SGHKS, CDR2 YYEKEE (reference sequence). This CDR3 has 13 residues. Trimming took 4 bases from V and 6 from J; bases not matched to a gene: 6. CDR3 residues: CASSLQGRDGYTF. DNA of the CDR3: TGTGCCAGCAGCCTACAGGGGCGGGATGGCTACACCTTC.

The CDR3 spells CASNLEATYNSPLHF. Written as DNA, the CDR3 is TGTGCCAGCAATCTAGAGGCAACCTATAATTCACCCCTCCACTTT. This chain connects TRBV6-5 to TRBJ1-6; D gene uncertain. V lost 7 bases and J lost 2, with 12 bases in between. This CDR3 has 15 amino acids. Germline V gene data show CDR1 as MNHEY and CDR2 as SVGAGI.

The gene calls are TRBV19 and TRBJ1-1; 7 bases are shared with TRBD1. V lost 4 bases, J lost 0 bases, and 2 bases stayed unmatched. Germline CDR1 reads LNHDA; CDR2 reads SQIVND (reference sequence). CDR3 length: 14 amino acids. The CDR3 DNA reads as TGTGCCAGTAGTAGCGACAGGGTGAACACTGAAGCTTTCTTT. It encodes CASSSDRVNTEAFF.

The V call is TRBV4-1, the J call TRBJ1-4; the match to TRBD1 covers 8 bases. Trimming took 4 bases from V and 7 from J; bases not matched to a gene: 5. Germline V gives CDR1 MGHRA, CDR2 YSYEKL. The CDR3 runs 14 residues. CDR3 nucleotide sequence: TGCGCCAGCAGCCCAGGGGGCGGGGGTGAAAAACTGTTTTTT. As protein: CASSPGGGGEKLFF.

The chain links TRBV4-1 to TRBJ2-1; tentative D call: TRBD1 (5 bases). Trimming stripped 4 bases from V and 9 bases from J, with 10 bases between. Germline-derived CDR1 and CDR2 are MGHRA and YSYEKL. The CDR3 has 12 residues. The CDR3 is CASSLAGSEQFF. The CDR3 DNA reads TGCGCCAGCAGCCTTGCAGGGTCTGAGCAGTTCTTC.

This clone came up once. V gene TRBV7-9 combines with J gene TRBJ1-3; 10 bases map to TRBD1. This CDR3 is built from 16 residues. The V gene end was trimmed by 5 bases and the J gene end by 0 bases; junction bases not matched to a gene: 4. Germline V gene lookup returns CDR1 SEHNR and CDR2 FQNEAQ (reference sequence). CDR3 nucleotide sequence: TGTGCCAGCAGCCAGGGACAGGGGCTCTCTGGAAACACCATATATTTT. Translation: CASSQGQGLSGNTIYF.

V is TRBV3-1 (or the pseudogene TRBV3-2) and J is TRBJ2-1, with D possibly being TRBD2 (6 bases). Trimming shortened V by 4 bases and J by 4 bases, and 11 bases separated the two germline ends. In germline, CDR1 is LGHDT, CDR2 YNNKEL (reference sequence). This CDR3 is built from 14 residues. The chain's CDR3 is CASSRPGTYNEQFF. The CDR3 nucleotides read TGTGCCAGCAGCCGCCCTGGGACTTACAATGAGCAGTTCTTC.

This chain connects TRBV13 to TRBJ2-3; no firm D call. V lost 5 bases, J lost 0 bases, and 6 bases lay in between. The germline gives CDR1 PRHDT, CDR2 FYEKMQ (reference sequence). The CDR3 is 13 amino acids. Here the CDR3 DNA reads TGTGCCAGCAGCCGAACTAGCACAGATACGCAGTATTTT. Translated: CASSRTSTDTQYF.

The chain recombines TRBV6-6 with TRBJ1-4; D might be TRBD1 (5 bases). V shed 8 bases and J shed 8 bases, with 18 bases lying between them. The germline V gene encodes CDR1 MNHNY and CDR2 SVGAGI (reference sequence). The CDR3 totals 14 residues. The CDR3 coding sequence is TGTGCCAGCTGCCCGACAGCGCAAAAAGAAAAACTGTTTTTT. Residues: CASCPTAQKEKLFF.

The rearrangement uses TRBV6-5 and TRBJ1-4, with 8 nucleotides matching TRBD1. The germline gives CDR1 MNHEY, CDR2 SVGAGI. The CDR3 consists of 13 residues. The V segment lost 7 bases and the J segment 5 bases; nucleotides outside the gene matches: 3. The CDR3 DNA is TGTGCCAGCACAGGGGGCCTAAATGAAAAACTGTTTTTT. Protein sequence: CASTGGLNEKLFF.

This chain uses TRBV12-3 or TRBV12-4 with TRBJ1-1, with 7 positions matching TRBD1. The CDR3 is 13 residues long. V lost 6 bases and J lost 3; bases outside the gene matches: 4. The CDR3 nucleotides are TGTGCCAGCAGCAGACAGGGCTACACTGAAGCTTTCTTT. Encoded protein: CASSRQGYTEAFF.